The 18 T cell receptor beta chains below all came from one sample that was sequenced in a study of cytomegalovirus exposure and HLA in healthy donors. The primer mix had 60 Vbeta and 13 Jbeta primers. The table came from immunoSEQ multiplex PCR; TCRdb's copy has only in-frame clones and leaves some out. The sample records roughly 180,000 clones, over 70% being singletons. Sequencing was carried out using PBMCs. The source of these receptors is a woman aged 18-35 years in good health and CMV-seropositive.

This chain connects TRBV21-1 to TRBJ1-5. TRBV21-1 is flagged as a pseudogene. The CDR3 extends over 19 amino acids. In nucleotides, the CDR3 is TGTGCCAGCAGCTGCATTTCTAGGGGAGGGGTACCTTTCAATCAGCCCCAGCATTTT. Its protein is CASSCISRGGVPFNQPQHF.

This clone occurred a few times. The CDR3 here is CASSLLAGGLDTQYF. The CDR3 DNA reads as TGTGCCAGCAGTTTGCTAGCGGGGGGGCTGGATACGCAGTATTTT. The genes are TRBV27 and TRBJ2-3; 12 nucleotides agree with TRBD2. This CDR3 contains 15 residues. In germline, CDR1 is MNHEY, CDR2 SMNVEV (reference sequence). The V and J ends lost 3 bases and 6 bases, in that order; junction bases with no gene match: 4.

This chain connects TRBV25-1 to TRBJ2-6, with a tentative D call TRBD1 (5 bases). V was pared by 4 bases and J by 4 bases, with 11 bases between. CDR1 and CDR2 from the germline V gene are MGHDK and SYGVNS. The CDR3 loop spans 15 amino acids. DNA of the CDR3: TGTGCCAGCAGTGGTAACAGGCCCGGGGCCAACGTCCTGACTTTC. As protein: CASSGNRPGANVLTF.

The V gene is TRBV29-1, the J gene TRBJ2-1, with a possible D match to TRBD2 (6 bases). The CDR3 contains 13 residues. The V gene's germline CDR1 is SQVTM and CDR2 ANQGSEA. Trimming removed 7 bases at V and 6 bases at J, with 16 bases between. The CDR3 DNA reads as TGCAGCGCGGCGGGGACCCGGGCCAATGAGCAGTTCTTC. Amino acids: CSAAGTRANEQFF.

The rearrangement joins TRBV30 to TRBJ1-6; 7 bases map to TRBD1. The CDR3 has 14 residues. Trimming took 0 bases from V and 10 from J; bases not matched to a gene: 6. Germline lookup yields CDR1 GTSNPN and CDR2 SVGIG (reference sequence). The CDR3 is CAWSVRGGRSPLHF. Here the CDR3 DNA reads TGTGCCTGGAGTGTACGAGGGGGCCGGTCACCCCTCCACTTT. Variable domain in full (rest from reference TRBV30 and TRBJ1-6): SQTIHQWPATLVQPVGSPLSLECTVEGTSNPNLYWYRQAAGRGLQLLFYSVGIGQISSEVPQNLSASRPQDRQFILSSKKLLLSDSGFYLCAWSVRGGRSPLHFGNGTRLTVT.

This clone was counted once. The chain links TRBV7-9 to TRBJ2-7, with TRBD2 matching over 7 bases. The V gene's germline CDR1 is SEHNR and CDR2 FQNEAQ (reference sequence). The CDR3 consists of 15 residues. The J segment lost 3 bases and the V segment lost 5 bases, leaving 10 bases of the junction unmatched. The CDR3 coding sequence is TGTGCCAGCAGCCGCGGGGGACCCTCCAACTACGAGCAGTACTTC. Amino acid sequence: CASSRGGPSNYEQYF.

The rearrangement links TRBV18 to TRBJ2-4; D perhaps matches TRBD2 (6 bases). Germline assignment: CDR1 KGHSH and CDR2 LQKENI. Deletions cut 3 bases from V and 16 bases from J, with 16 bases between. The CDR3 is made up of 12 amino acids. As DNA, the CDR3 is TGTGCCAGCTCACCTACGGGGGACGCCCTATACTTC. Translated: CASSPTGDALYF.

The V call is TRBV6-6, the J call TRBJ1-1; D gene unclear. Germline CDR1 reads MNHNY; CDR2 reads SVGAGI (reference sequence). The length of the CDR3 is 12 residues. Trimming stripped 5 bases from V and 4 bases from J, with 8 bases between. The CDR3 sequence is CASSPHGTEAFF. The CDR3 DNA is TGTGCCAGCAGTCCCCACGGCACTGAAGCTTTCTTT.

J is TRBJ1-4 and V is TRBV4-1, with TRBD1 as a possible D gene (5 bases). The germline CDR1 and CDR2 sequences are MGHRA and YSYEKL. CDR3 size: 14 residues. Between the trimmed V and J ends, which lost 1 base and 11 bases, there was a span of 14 bases. CDR3 DNA: TGCGCCAGCAGCCAAGTCGAGTCGGGGGACAAACTGTTTTTT. Protein: CASSQVESGDKLFF.

The rearrangement uses TRBV28 and TRBJ1-5; D unresolved. The CDR3 loop spans 13 amino acids. V was pared by 9 bases and J by 2 bases, with 11 bases between. In germline, CDR1 is MDHEN, CDR2 SYDVKM. CDR3 protein: CASKQRRNQPQHF. The CDR3, as DNA: TGTGCCAGTAAACAGCGGCGCAATCAGCCCCAGCATTTT. Full variable domain (outside the CDR3, taken from reference TRBV28 and TRBJ1-5): DVKVTQSSRYLVKRTGEKVFLECVQDMDHENMFWYRQDPGLGLRLIYFSYDVKMKEKGDIPEGYSVSREKKERFSLILESASTNQTSMYLCASKQRRNQPQHFGDGTRLSIL.

CDR3 coding DNA: TGTGCCAGCAGTCGAGGGTCGGCCCTCCCAGAGACCCAGTACTTC. Its translation: CASSRGSALPETQYF. This chain uses TRBV5-6 with TRBJ2-5; D may be TRBD2 (5 bases). V was trimmed by 5 bases and J by 4 bases, leaving 18 bases between them. Germline V gives CDR1 SGHDT, CDR2 YYEEEE. This CDR3 has 15 amino acids.

This rearrangement joins TRBV6-5 to TRBJ1-2; 9 positions agree with TRBD1. Germline CDR1 and CDR2: MNHEY and SVGAGI. The CDR3 consists of 14 residues. After removal of 6 bases from V and 4 bases from J, the junction contained 6 bases not matched to a gene. CDR3 nucleotides: TGTGCCAGCAGCCCGGGACAGGGCGGCTATGGCTACACCTTC. This gives the protein CASSPGQGGYGYTF.

The chain is built from TRBV14 and TRBJ2-5; 7 positions agree with TRBD1. The CDR3 covers 14 residues. Germline V gives CDR1 SGHDN, CDR2 FVKESK. J was trimmed by 2 bases and V by 2 bases; bases with no gene match: 2. This CDR3 is CASSQPQGQETQYF. The CDR3 DNA sequence: TGTGCCAGCAGCCAACCACAGGGGCAAGAGACCCAGTACTTC.

The chain links TRBV5-1 to TRBJ2-3, with TRBD2 matching 11 bases. The CDR3 length is 15 residues. Germline V gene sequence: CDR1 SGHRS, CDR2 YFSETQ. Germline trimming cut 6 bases from V and 2 bases from J; bases unmatched to any gene: 5. CDR3 in amino acids: CASNPSGGSTDTQYF. CDR3 DNA: TGCGCCAGCAACCCTAGCGGGGGGTCCACAGATACGCAGTATTTT.

The DNA for the CDR3 is TGCGCCAGCAGCTTGAGGACAGGACCTAACTATGGCTACACCTTC. Its protein product is CASSLRTGPNYGYTF. The rearrangement uses TRBV5-1 and TRBJ1-2; 7 nucleotides align to TRBD1. Germline-derived CDR1 and CDR2 are SGHRS and YFSETQ. V trimming: 1 base; J trimming: 0 bases; junction bases outside the gene matches: 3. The length of the CDR3 is 15 residues.

The genes are TRBV6-1 and TRBJ1-6; D gene unclear. The germline V and J ends were trimmed by 4 bases and 9 bases, with 16 bases remaining between them. There are 15 residues in the CDR3. From germline, CDR1 is MNHNS and CDR2 SASEGT. The CDR3 sequence: CASSAGNLIGSPLHF. The CDR3 DNA reads as TGTGCCAGCAGTGCGGGGAATCTAATAGGTTCACCCCTCCACTTT.

The chain employs TRBV6-5 and TRBJ2-1, with TRBD2 as a possible D gene (5 bases). V shed 6 bases and J shed 2 bases, with 11 bases lying between them. Germline assignment: CDR1 MNHEY and CDR2 SVGAGI. CDR3 length equals 14 residues. CDR3 nucleotides: TGTGCCAGCAGGAGGGCAGGAGCCTACAATGAGCAGTTCTTC. It translates to CASRRAGAYNEQFF.

The gene calls are TRBV21-1 and TRBJ1-2; TRBD1 was called by the table and not checked on the DNA. TRBV21-1 is a documented pseudogene. CDR3 length equals 15 residues. CDR3 region: CASSPTRGLGDGYTF. The CDR3 nucleotides are TGTGCCAGCTCTCCTACCAGGGGGCTGGGAGATGGCTACACCTTC.